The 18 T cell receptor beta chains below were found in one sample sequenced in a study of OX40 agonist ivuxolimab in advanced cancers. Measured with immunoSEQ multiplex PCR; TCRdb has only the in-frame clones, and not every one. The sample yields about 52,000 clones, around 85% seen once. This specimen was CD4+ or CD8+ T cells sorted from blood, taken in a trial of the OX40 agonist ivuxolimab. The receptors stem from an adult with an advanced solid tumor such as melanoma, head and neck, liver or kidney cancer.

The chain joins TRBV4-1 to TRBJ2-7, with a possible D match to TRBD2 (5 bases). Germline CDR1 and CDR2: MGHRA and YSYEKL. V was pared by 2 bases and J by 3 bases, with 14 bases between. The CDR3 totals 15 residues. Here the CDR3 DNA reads TGCGCCAGCAGCCAACTACCGGGAAACTACTACGAGCAGTACTTC. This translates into CASSQLPGNYYEQYF.

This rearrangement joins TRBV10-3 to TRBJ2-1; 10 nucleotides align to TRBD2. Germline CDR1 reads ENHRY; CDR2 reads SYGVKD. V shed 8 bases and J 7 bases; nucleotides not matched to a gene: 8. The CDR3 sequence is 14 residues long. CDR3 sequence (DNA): TGTGCCATCGGCCCGAGCGGGGGGGGTAATGAGCAGTTCTTC. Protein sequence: CAIGPSGGGNEQFF.

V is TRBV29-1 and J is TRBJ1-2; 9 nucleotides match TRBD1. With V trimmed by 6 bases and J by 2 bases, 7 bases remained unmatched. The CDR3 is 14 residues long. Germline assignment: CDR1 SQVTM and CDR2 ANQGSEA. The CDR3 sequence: CSVGQGIENYGYTF. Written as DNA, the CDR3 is TGCAGCGTGGGACAGGGTATAGAGAACTATGGCTACACCTTC.

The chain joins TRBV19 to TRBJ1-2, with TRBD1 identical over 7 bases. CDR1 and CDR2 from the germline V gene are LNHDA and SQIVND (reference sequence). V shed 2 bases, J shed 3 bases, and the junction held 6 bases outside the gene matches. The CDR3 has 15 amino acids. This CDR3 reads CASSIPTGFDYGYTF. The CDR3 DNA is TGTGCCAGTAGTATACCGACAGGGTTTGACTATGGCTACACCTTC.

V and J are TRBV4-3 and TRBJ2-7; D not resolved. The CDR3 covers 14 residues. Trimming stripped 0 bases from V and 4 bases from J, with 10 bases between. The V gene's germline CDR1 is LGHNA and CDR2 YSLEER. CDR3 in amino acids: CASSQDNRRYEQYF. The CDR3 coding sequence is TGCGCCAGCAGCCAAGATAATCGGCGTTACGAGCAGTACTTC.

The DNA for the CDR3 is TGTGCCAGCAGCCAAGATGGGGGACTAGAGGGTTCGGAGACCCAGTACTTC. Translating gives CASSQDGGLEGSETQYF. The chain employs TRBV5-4 and TRBJ2-5; the match to TRBD2 covers 8 bases. Per the germline V gene, CDR1 is SGHNT and CDR2 is YYREEE (reference sequence). V shed 4 bases, J shed 5 bases, and the junction held 16 bases outside the gene matches. The CDR3 has 17 amino acids.

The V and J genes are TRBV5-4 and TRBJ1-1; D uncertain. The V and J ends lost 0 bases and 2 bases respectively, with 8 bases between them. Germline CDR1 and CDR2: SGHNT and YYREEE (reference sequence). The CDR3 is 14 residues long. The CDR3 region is CASSLETENTEAFF. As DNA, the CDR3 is TGTGCCAGCAGCTTGGAAACAGAAAACACTGAAGCTTTCTTT.

This CDR3 reads CASRENWNTEAFF. CDR3 nucleotides: TGTGCCAGCAGGGAGAACTGGAACACTGAAGCTTTCTTT. The chain couples TRBV6-4 to TRBJ1-1; D unclear. V lost 6 bases to trimming and J lost 1 base, with 9 bases between them. CDR1 and CDR2 from the germline V gene are MRHNA and SNTAGT. The CDR3 loop spans 13 amino acids.

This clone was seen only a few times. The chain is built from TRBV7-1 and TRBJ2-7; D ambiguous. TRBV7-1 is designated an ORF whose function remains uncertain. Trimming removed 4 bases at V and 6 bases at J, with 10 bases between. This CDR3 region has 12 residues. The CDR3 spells CASSLEWSEQYF. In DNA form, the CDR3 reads TGTGCCAGCAGCTTGGAGTGGTCCGAGCAGTACTTC.

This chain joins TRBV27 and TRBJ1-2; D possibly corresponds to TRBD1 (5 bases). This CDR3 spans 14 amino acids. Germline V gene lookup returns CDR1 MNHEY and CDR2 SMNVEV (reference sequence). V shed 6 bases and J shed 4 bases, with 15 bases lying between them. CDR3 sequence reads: CASRLGGSGYGYTF. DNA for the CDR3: TGTGCCAGCAGGCTTGGGGGTTCGGGCTATGGCTACACCTTC.

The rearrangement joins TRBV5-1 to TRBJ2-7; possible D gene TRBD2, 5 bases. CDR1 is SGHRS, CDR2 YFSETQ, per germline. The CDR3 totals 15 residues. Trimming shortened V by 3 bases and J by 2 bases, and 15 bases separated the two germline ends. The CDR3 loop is CASSSLPDSTYEQYF. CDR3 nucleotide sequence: TGCGCCAGCAGCTCTTTGCCGGACTCGACCTACGAGCAGTACTTC.

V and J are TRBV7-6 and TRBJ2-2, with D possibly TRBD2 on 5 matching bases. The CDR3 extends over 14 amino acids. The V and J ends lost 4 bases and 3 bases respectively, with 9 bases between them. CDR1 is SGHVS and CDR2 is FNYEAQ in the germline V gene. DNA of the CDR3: TGTGCCAGCAGCTCGGGGTCGGACACCGGGGAGCTGTTTTTT. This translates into CASSSGSDTGELFF. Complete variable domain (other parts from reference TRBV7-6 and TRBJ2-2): GAGVSQSPRYKVTKRGQDVALRCDPISGHVSLYWYRQALGQGPEFLTYFNYEAQQDKSGLPNDRFSAERPEGSISTLTIQRTEQRDSAMYRCASSSGSDTGELFFGEGSRLTVL.

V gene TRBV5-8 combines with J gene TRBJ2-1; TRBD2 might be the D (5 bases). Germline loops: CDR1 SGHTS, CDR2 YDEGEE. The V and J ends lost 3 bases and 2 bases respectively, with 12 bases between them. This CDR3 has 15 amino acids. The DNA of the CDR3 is TGTGCCAGCAGCTGGCAGAGGGTCGCCTACAATGAGCAGTTCTTC. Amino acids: CASSWQRVAYNEQFF. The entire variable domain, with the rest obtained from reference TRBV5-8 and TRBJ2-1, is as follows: EAGVTQSPTHLIKTRGQQATLRCSPISGHTSVYWYQQALGLGLQFLLWYDEGEERNRGNFPPRFSGRQFPNYSSELNVNALELEDSALYLCASSWQRVAYNEQFFGPGTRLTVL.

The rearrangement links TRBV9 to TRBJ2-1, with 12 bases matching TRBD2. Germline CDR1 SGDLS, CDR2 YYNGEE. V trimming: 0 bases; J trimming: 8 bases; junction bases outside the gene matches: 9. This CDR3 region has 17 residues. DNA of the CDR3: TGTGCCAGCAGCGTAGTTGCTAGCGGGGGGGCCTCGGATGAGCAGTTCTTC. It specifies CASSVVASGGASDEQFF.

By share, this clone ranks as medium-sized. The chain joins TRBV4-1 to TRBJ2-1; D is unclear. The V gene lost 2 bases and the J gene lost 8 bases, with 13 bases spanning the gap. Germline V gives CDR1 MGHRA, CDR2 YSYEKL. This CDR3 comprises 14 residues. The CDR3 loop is CASSQSYSMYEQFF. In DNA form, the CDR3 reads TGCGCCAGCAGCCAAAGTTACAGTATGTATGAGCAGTTCTTC.

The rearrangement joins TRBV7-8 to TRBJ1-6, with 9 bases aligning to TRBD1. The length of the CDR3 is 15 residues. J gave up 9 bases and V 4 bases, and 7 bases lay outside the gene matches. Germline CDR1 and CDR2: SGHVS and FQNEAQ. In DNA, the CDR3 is TGTGCCAGCAGCTCGCGGACAGGGGAATCTTCACCCCTCCACTTT. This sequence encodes CASSSRTGESSPLHF.

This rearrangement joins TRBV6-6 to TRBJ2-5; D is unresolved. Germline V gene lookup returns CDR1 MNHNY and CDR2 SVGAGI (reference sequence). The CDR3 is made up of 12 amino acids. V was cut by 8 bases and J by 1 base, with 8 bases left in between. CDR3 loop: CASGFGQETQYF. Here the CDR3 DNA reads TGTGCCAGCGGTTTCGGCCAAGAGACCCAGTACTTC.

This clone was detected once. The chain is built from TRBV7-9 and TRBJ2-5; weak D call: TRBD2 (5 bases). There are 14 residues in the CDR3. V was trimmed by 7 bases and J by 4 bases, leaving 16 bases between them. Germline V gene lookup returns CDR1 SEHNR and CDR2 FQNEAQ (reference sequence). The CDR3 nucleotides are TGTGCCAGCACCGAGGGTCAACCTGTAGAGACCCAGTACTTC. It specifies CASTEGQPVETQYF.